One sample yielded the 7 T cell receptor beta chains listed below, sequenced in a study of cytomegalovirus exposure and HLA in healthy donors. The assay was immunoSEQ multiplex PCR, and TCRdb's table has in-frame clones only and misses some. The sample holds roughly 60,000 clones; around nine tenths are singletons and the top ten take 2.2%. The sample taken for sequencing was PBMCs. The receptor source for this set is a woman aged 30 to 39 in good health and CMV-seronegative.

The chain couples TRBV7-9 to TRBJ1-2, with no clear D. CDR1 and CDR2 (germline): SEHNR, FQNEAQ (reference sequence). Trimming pared 5 bases from V and 4 bases from J, leaving 14 bases between. This CDR3 is built from 14 residues. CDR3 protein: CASSLRTGSYGYTF. The CDR3 DNA reads TGTGCCAGCAGCCTCAGGACGGGGAGCTATGGCTACACCTTC.

This chain uses TRBV9 with TRBJ2-5; weak D call: TRBD2 (5 bases). This CDR3 has 13 amino acids. CDR1 SGDLS and CDR2 YYNGEE come from the germline V gene. Trimming took off 0 bases at V and 5 bases at J, with 8 bases between the two ends. In DNA form, the CDR3 reads TGTGCCAGCAGCGTAGAGTCGGGGGAGACCCAGTACTTC. This translates into CASSVESGETQYF.

The J gene is TRBJ2-7, the V gene TRBV7-3; 11 positions match TRBD2. Germline V gene sequence: CDR1 SGHTA, CDR2 FQGTGA. The ends lost 4 bases at V and 7 bases at J; junction bases unmatched: 9. There are 15 residues in the CDR3. The CDR3 protein is CASSSGLAGNWEQYF. CDR3 DNA: TGTGCCAGCAGCTCCGGACTAGCGGGCAATTGGGAGCAGTACTTC. The variable domain in full, with the rest retrieved from reference TRBV7-3 and TRBJ2-7, is GAGVSQTPSNKVTEKGKYVELRCDPISGHTALYWYRQSLGQGPEFLIYFQGTGAADDSGLPNDRFFAVRPEGSVSTLKIQRTERGDSAVYLCASSSGLAGNWEQYFGPGTRLTVT.

This chain connects TRBV29-1 to TRBJ2-1; TRBD2 aligns across 7 bases. The CDR3 sequence is 14 residues long. CDR1 SQVTM and CDR2 ANQGSEA come from the germline V gene. V gave up 7 bases and J gave up 4 bases; unmatched junction bases: 10. CDR3 region: CSASPREWYNEQFF. CDR3 nucleotide sequence: TGCAGCGCCTCCCCGCGGGAGTGGTACAATGAGCAGTTCTTC.

V and J are TRBV19 and TRBJ1-1; 7 bases are a match to TRBD1. This CDR3 region has 13 residues. Germline CDR1 and CDR2: LNHDA and SQIVND (reference sequence). With 6 bases clipped from V and 5 bases from J, the junction kept 6 bases outside the gene matches. This chain's CDR3 is CASSEQGRTEAFF. CDR3 sequence (DNA): TGTGCCAGTAGCGAACAGGGGAGGACTGAAGCTTTCTTT.

The rearrangement uses TRBV28 and TRBJ2-2; 10 bases are shared with TRBD2. The CDR3 contains 14 residues. The V gene end was trimmed by 3 bases and the J gene end by 8 bases; junction bases not matched to a gene: 3. Germline CDR1 MDHEN, CDR2 SYDVKM. As DNA, the CDR3 is TGTGCCAGCAGTTTGGCTAGCGGGAGAGGGGAGCTGTTTTTT. Its protein product is CASSLASGRGELFF.

The chain recombines TRBV7-3 with TRBJ2-7; D may be TRBD1 (6 bases). The V end was cut by 2 bases, the J end by 4 bases, with 12 bases between. Germline CDR1 SGHTA, CDR2 FQGTGA. The CDR3 length is 14 residues. As DNA, the CDR3 is TGTGCCAGCAGCTTATCAGGGGAGACGTACGAGCAGTACTTC. It yields the protein CASSLSGETYEQYF.